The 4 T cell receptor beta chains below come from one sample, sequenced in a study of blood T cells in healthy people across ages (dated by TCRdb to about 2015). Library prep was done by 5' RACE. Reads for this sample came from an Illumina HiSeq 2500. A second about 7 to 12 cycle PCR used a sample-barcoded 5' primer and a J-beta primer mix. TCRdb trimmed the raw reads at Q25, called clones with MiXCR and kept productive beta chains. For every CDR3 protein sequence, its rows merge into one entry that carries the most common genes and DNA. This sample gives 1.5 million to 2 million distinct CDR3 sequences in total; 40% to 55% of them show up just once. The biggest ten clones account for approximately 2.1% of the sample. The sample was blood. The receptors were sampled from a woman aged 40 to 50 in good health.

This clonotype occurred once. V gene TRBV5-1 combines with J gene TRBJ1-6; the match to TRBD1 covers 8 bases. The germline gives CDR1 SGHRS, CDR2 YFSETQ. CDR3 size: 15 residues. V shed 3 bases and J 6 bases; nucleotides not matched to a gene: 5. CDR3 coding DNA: TGCGCCAGCAGCTCCGGACAGGGCTGTAATTCACCCCTCCACTTT. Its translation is CASSSGQGCNSPLHF.

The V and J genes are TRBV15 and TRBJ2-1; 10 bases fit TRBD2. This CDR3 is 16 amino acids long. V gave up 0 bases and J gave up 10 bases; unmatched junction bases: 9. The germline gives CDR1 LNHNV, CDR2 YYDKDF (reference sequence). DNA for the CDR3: TGTGCCACCAGCAGAGACCTTGGGACTAGCGTTAGCGAGCAGTTCTTC. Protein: CATSRDLGTSVSEQFF.

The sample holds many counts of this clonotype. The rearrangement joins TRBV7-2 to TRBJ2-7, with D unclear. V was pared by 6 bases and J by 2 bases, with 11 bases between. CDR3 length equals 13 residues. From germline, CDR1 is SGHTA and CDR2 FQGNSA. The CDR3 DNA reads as TGTGCCAGCAGTTACCCCGGAACCTACGAGCAGTACTTC. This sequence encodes CASSYPGTYEQYF.

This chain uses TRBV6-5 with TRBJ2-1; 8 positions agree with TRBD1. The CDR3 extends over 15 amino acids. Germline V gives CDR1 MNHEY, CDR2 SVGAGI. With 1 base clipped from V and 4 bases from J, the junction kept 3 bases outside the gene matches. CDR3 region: CASSYLRQGYNEQFF. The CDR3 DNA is TGTGCCAGCAGTTACTTGAGACAGGGGTACAATGAGCAGTTCTTC.